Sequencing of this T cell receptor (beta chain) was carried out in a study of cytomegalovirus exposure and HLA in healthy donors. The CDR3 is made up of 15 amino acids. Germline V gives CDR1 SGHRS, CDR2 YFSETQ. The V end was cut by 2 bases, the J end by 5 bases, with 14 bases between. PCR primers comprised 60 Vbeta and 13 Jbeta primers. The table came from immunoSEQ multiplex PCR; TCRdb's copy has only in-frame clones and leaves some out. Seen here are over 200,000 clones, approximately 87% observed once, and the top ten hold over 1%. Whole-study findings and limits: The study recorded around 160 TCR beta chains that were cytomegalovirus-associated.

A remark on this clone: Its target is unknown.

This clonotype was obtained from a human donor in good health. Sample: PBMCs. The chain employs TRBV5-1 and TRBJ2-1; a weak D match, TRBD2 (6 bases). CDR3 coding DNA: TGCGCCAGCAGCTTTCCGGGAGCCCCCCACAATGAGCAGTTCTTC. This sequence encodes CASSFPGAPHNEQFF.